This T cell receptor (beta chain) was observed in a study of control samples from healthy donors and cancer patients. The CDR3 is 19 residues long. With 5 bases clipped from V and 7 bases from J, the junction kept 22 bases outside the gene matches. Germline V gene sequence: CDR1 SGHNT, CDR2 YENEEA. Only in-frame clones appear in the TCRdb table, and some are missing; sequencing was by immunoSEQ multiplex PCR. This table has around 140,000 clones, about 91% appearing once. Notes on this clone: The same CDR3 also results from other DNA sequences found in this sample.

This chain uses TRBV11-3 with TRBJ2-7, with 11 positions matching TRBD1. This clonotype originated in a man aged 25-45 years in good health. Material for sequencing was blood. CDR3 residues: CASSLISGTGGALWGEQYF. The CDR3, as DNA: TGTGCCAGCAGCCTCATATCCGGGACAGGGGGGGCCCTTTGGGGGGAGCAGTACTTC. Full variable domain (remainder filled in from reference TRBV11-3 and TRBJ2-7): EAGVVQSPRYKIIEKKQPVAFWCNPISGHNTLYWYLQNLGQGPELLIRYENEEAVDDSQLPKDRFSAERLKGVDSTLKIQPAELGDSAVYLCASSLISGTGGALWGEQYFGPGTRLTVT.